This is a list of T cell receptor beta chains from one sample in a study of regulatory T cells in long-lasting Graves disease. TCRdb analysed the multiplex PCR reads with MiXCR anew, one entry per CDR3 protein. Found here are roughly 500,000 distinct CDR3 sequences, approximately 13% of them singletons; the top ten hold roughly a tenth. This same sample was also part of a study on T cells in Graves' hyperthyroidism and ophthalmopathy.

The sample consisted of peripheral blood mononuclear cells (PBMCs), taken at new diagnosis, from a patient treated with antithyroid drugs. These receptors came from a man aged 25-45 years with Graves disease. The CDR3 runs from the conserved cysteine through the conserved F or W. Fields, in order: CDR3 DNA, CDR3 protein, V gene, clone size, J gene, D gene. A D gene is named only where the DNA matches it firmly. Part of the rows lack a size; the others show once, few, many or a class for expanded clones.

cdr3_nt: TGCAGTGCTGAGGATAGCGGGAGAGGCGGCTACAATGAGCAGTTCTTC
cdr3_aa: CSAEDSGRGGYNEQFF
v_call: TRBV20-1
clone_size: many
j_call: TRBJ2-1
d_call: TRBD2

cdr3_nt: TGCAGCGTTGAGGACACGGCCTACAATGAGCAGTTCTTC
cdr3_aa: CSVEDTAYNEQFF
v_call: TRBV29-1
clone_size: many
j_call: TRBJ2-1
d_call: -

cdr3_nt: TGTGCCACCAGCAGAGATGGAGGGACTAGCGGGAAGCGGGAGCAGTTCTTC
cdr3_aa: CATSRDGGTSGKREQFF
v_call: TRBV15
clone_size: few
j_call: TRBJ2-1
d_call: TRBD2

cdr3_nt: TGCAGTGCTAGCGGGACTAGCGGGAGTATTTACGAGCAGTACTTC
cdr3_aa: CSASGTSGSIYEQYF
v_call: TRBV20-1
clone_size: many
j_call: TRBJ2-7
d_call: TRBD2

cdr3_nt: TGTGCCAGCAGTTTAGTGGGGGCCAGGGCTGAAAAACTGTTTTTT
cdr3_aa: CASSLVGARAEKLFF
v_call: TRBV12-3/TRBV12-4
clone_size: few
j_call: TRBJ1-4
d_call: -

cdr3_nt: TGTGCCTGGAGTGTAGGCAGTTCAAACATTCAGTACTTC
cdr3_aa: CAWSVGSSNIQYF
v_call: TRBV30
clone_size: -
j_call: TRBJ2-4
d_call: -

cdr3_nt: TGCAGCGGTACGGGTCACGGCTATGGCTACACCTTC
cdr3_aa: CSGTGHGYGYTF
v_call: TRBV29-1
clone_size: many
j_call: TRBJ1-2
d_call: -

cdr3_nt: TGCGCCAGCAACTTTGCGGAGGGGGCCAACGTCCTGACTTTC
cdr3_aa: CASNFAEGANVLTF
v_call: TRBV5-1
clone_size: -
j_call: TRBJ2-6
d_call: -

cdr3_nt: TGCAGTGCCAGACGGCTTAGCGGGGCAACCTACGAGCAGTACTTC
cdr3_aa: CSARRLSGATYEQYF
v_call: TRBV20-1
clone_size: many
j_call: TRBJ2-7
d_call: TRBD2

cdr3_nt: TGCAGCGCCTCTCCCCGGGACAACGAGCAGTACTTC
cdr3_aa: CSASPRDNEQYF
v_call: TRBV29-1
clone_size: many
j_call: TRBJ2-7
d_call: -

cdr3_nt: TGTGCCAGCAGTTTTATTGCGGCCCTAGCCAAAAACATTCAGTACTTC
cdr3_aa: CASSFIAALAKNIQYF
v_call: TRBV28
clone_size: few
j_call: TRBJ2-4
d_call: -

cdr3_nt: TGTGCCATCAGTGAGAGGTGGAACGGTCCGGAAAAACTGTTTTTT
cdr3_aa: CAISERWNGPEKLFF
v_call: TRBV10-3
clone_size: many
j_call: TRBJ1-4
d_call: -

cdr3_nt: TGCGCCAGCAGCTTGGCCCTGGACAGATCCTACGAGCAGTACTTC
cdr3_aa: CASSLALDRSYEQYF
v_call: TRBV5-1
clone_size: -
j_call: TRBJ2-7
d_call: -

cdr3_nt: TGTGCCAGCAGTTACGCCGGGACTAGCGGGAAGGGCGAGCAGTTCTTC
cdr3_aa: CASSYAGTSGKGEQFF
v_call: TRBV6-9
clone_size: -
j_call: TRBJ2-1
d_call: TRBD2

cdr3_nt: TGCAGCGTTGAAGAGGAGGGGAACAATGAGCAGTTCTTC
cdr3_aa: CSVEEEGNNEQFF
v_call: TRBV29-1
clone_size: few
j_call: TRBJ2-1
d_call: -

cdr3_nt: TGTGCCAGCAGCCTGACGGGGGAGGGGGACTACAATGAGCAGTTCTTC
cdr3_aa: CASSLTGEGDYNEQFF
v_call: TRBV5-6
clone_size: -
j_call: TRBJ2-1
d_call: -

cdr3_nt: TGTGCCAGCAGCTTGGACAGGGACCATGGGGACTATGGCTACACCTTC
cdr3_aa: CASSLDRDHGDYGYTF
v_call: TRBV5-6
clone_size: few
j_call: TRBJ1-2
d_call: -

cdr3_nt: TGCGCCAGCAGTCAGGGTCGCGGGACTTACGAGCAGTACTTC
cdr3_aa: CASSQGRGTYEQYF
v_call: TRBV10-2
clone_size: many
j_call: TRBJ2-7
d_call: -

cdr3_nt: TGTGCCTGTGGGCCAGGTGTTAGCTCCTACAATGAGCAGTTCTTC
cdr3_aa: CACGPGVSSYNEQFF
v_call: TRBV28
clone_size: many
j_call: TRBJ2-1
d_call: -

cdr3_nt: TGTGCCAGCAGCTTCGGAGCAGGAGACACCGGGGAGCTGTTTTTT
cdr3_aa: CASSFGAGDTGELFF
v_call: TRBV7-9
clone_size: many
j_call: TRBJ2-2
d_call: -

cdr3_nt: TGTGCCAGCTCACCTAGCAGGGGGCGAGAGACCCAGTACTTC
cdr3_aa: CASSPSRGRETQYF
v_call: TRBV18
clone_size: many
j_call: TRBJ2-5
d_call: TRBD1

cdr3_nt: TGTGCCAGTAGCGTCAGGGTCTGGGACAATGAGCAGTTCTTC
cdr3_aa: CASSVRVWDNEQFF
v_call: TRBV19
clone_size: few
j_call: TRBJ2-1
d_call: -

cdr3_nt: TGCGCCAGCAGGCCCCCGGGACTAGAAATTTTATTGGGTGCAGGGGAGCTGTTTTTT
cdr3_aa: CASRPPGLEILLGAGELFF
v_call: TRBV5-1
clone_size: -
j_call: TRBJ2-2
d_call: TRBD2

cdr3_nt: TGTGCCAGCTCACGACCTAGCCGGGGAATCCACAATGAGCAGTTCTTC
cdr3_aa: CASSRPSRGIHNEQFF
v_call: TRBV18
clone_size: -
j_call: TRBJ2-1
d_call: -

cdr3_nt: TGTGCCAGCAGTTGGGACAGCTCCTATAATTCACCCCTCCACTTT
cdr3_aa: CASSWDSSYNSPLHF
v_call: TRBV27
clone_size: few
j_call: TRBJ1-6
d_call: TRBD1

cdr3_nt: TGTGCCAGCACCTCATTGGGGAAGACCCAGTACTTC
cdr3_aa: CASTSLGKTQYF
v_call: TRBV11-2
clone_size: few
j_call: TRBJ2-5
d_call: -

cdr3_nt: TGCAGCGTTGTCGGCAGGGATGGAAACACCATATATTTT
cdr3_aa: CSVVGRDGNTIYF
v_call: TRBV29-1
clone_size: many
j_call: TRBJ1-3
d_call: -

cdr3_nt: TGCGCCAGCAGCTTAAGTGGGAGGGAGACCCAGTACTTC
cdr3_aa: CASSLSGRETQYF
v_call: TRBV5-1
clone_size: -
j_call: TRBJ2-5
d_call: -

cdr3_nt: TGTGCCAGCAGCCCCCCCGCAGTCTCCTACGAGCAGTACTTC
cdr3_aa: CASSPPAVSYEQYF
v_call: TRBV12-3/TRBV12-4
clone_size: many
j_call: TRBJ2-7
d_call: -

cdr3_nt: TGTGCCAGCAGCCCCTGGGACAGCCCAAGAAACACCATATATTTT
cdr3_aa: CASSPWDSPRNTIYF
v_call: TRBV3-1
clone_size: -
j_call: TRBJ1-3
d_call: TRBD1

cdr3_nt: TGTGCCAGCAGCACTTGGGCGCGGGCTAATGAAAAACTGTTTTTT
cdr3_aa: CASSTWARANEKLFF
v_call: TRBV7-2
clone_size: -
j_call: TRBJ1-4
d_call: -

cdr3_nt: TGTGCCACCAGTGATTTAGGGAGCGGGTACGAGCAGTACTTC
cdr3_aa: CATSDLGSGYEQYF
v_call: TRBV24-1
clone_size: many
j_call: TRBJ2-7
d_call: -

cdr3_nt: TGTGCCAGCAGCTTATTGGCGGGAGGGTATGGCTACACCTTC
cdr3_aa: CASSLLAGGYGYTF
v_call: TRBV11-2
clone_size: many
j_call: TRBJ1-2
d_call: -

cdr3_nt: TGTGCCAGCAGTGAATGGGGGTCCCCCCAGTACTTC
cdr3_aa: CASSEWGSPQYF
v_call: TRBV6-2/TRBV6-3
clone_size: -
j_call: TRBJ2-5
d_call: -

cdr3_nt: TGTGCCAGCAGTCCAGCCCCAGCGGGAGGGCCGACAGATACGCAGTATTTT
cdr3_aa: CASSPAPAGGPTDTQYF
v_call: TRBV13
clone_size: -
j_call: TRBJ2-3
d_call: TRBD2